This T cell receptor (beta chain) was recovered during a study of cytotoxic CD8 clonotypes in ibrutinib-treated CLL (dated by TCRdb to about 2021). Describing the broader study: In this cohort, 15 patients were treatment-naive and fewer than 13 were relapsed/refractory, while fewer than 18 had unmutated IGHV. Partial responses were observed in around 25 patients and complete responses in 2; after a median follow-up of roughly 62 months, remission was maintained in roughly 15 patients and progression was observed in some twelve. Samples at response were collected after a median of 12 months of treatment, with a range of about 6 to 36 months. On average, each sample had roughly 260,000 productive templates and more than 75,000 productive rearrangements. Longitudinal samples were available for about 30% of the roughly 86 trial participants. Cryopreserved peripheral blood mononuclear cells were obtained prior to treatment, at the time of response, and at either disease progression or sustained remission. Every sample from remission and from progressive disease was obtained while the patients were still on ibrutinib. Study-wide findings and limitations: Sampling times were not matched between patients in sustained remission and patients whose disease was progressing, and lymph node repertoires were not examined. At ibrutinib response clonality went up, during sustained remission it held steady, and at progression it dropped back toward baseline. Public clonotypes were rare and either shrank or stayed stable during treatment, and the rise in clonality at ibrutinib response reflected expansion of private clonotypes. At baseline, clonality was higher than in age-matched healthy donors and showed a strong correlation with circulating CD8+ T-cell counts.

Worth noting for this clone: Its antigen remains undetermined. Base quality data are lacking; no much larger clone is found one base away.

Looking up the germline V gene yields CDR1 MDHEN and CDR2 SYDVKM. The cysteine opens and the phenylalanine closes a CDR3 of 14 amino acids. Only CDR3 DNA is held: 42 bases, read in frame from base 1. The junction carries 13 bases between V and J, which are trimmed by 7 bases and 0 bases respectively. For TCR beta library preparation, roughly 2.1 micrograms of genomic DNA were isolated from cryopreserved PBMCs. Longitudinal blood samples from CLL patients receiving ibrutinib monotherapy were subjected to high-throughput TCR beta sequencing. Patients were enrolled in a phase 2 open-label single-center ibrutinib monotherapy trial. On a MiSeq, deep resolution sequencing aimed for a depth between 1 in 1 million and 1 in 200,000 T cells, with each clonotype covered about 9.9x on average. The immunoSEQ hsTCRB Kit was used to generate TCR beta libraries. As for the authors' bioinformatics: Data were analyzed with ImmunoSEQ Data Assistant and ImmunoSEQ Analyzer, with V, D and J genes assigned per IMGT definitions. Clonality, which ranges from 0 to 1, was calculated as one minus the normalized Shannon entropy of productive rearrangement frequencies. Only overrepresented clonotypes making up at least 0.05% of each patient's repertoire were included in the public clonotype analysis. Roughly 12 age-matched healthy donor repertoires from immuneACCESS were used as controls for clonality. Here the immuneACCESS table is served through TCRdb, limited to in-frame sequences with V and J called. Missing clones are a known gap in these copies; in checked studies unresolved V genes cover under half, and the rest lacks a known reason. That table furnishes V, J and clone size, whereas the DNA furnished D and trimming. This sample comprises under 30,000 clones, 76% of them detected only once. The ten largest clonotypes hold roughly 50% of the sample.

This clonotype was obtained from a human donor with chronic lymphocytic leukemia. In this chain, TRBV28 is recombined with TRBJ2-7; TRBD2 could be the D gene, as 7 bases match. The sequenced sample was PBMCs, obtained after 36 months of ibrutinib treatment. The nucleotide sequence reads as follows: TGTGCCAGCAACTACGGGGGGCCCTCCTACGAGCAGTACTTC. Translated, it gives CASNYGGPSYEQYF.